The entry below describes one T cell receptor (beta chain). Original methodology: Quantification of nucleated cells was approximated via reference gene primer amplification. Profiled with immunoSEQ multiplex PCR; TCRdb holds only in-frame clones, not every one. V and J calls and clone size come straight from that table; D and trimming were deduced from the DNA. The sample consists of about 420,000 clones, around nine tenths of them appearing once. The CDR3 has 13 residues. Germline lookup yields CDR1 LGHNT and CDR2 FRNRAP. The V and J ends lost 5 bases and 8 bases respectively, with 12 bases between them. This sample is part of a study of blood T cell repertoires in COVID-19. As for the study in general: The United States, Italy and Spain supplied acute and convalescent COVID-19 samples.

This chain connects TRBV12-5 to TRBJ2-2; D is unresolved. The origin of this receptor is a man younger than 35 with COVID-19, enrolled during active disease. The sequenced material came from peripheral blood. CDR3 nucleotide sequence: TGTGCTAGTGGTCTATCCCCCTCAGGGGAGCTGTTTTTT. It codes for CASGLSPSGELFF.